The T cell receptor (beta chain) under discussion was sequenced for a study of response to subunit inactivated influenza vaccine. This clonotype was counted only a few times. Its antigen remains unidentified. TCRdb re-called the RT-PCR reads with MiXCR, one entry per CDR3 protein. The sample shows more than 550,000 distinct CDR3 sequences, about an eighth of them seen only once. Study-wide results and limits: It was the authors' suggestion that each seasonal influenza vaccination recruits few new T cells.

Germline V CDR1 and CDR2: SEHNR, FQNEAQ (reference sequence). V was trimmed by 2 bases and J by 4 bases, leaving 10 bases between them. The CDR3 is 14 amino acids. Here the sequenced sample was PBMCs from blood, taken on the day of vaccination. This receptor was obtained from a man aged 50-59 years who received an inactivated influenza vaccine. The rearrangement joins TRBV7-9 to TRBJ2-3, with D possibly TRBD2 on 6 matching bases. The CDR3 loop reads CASSLQPGADTQYF. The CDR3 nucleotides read TGTGCCAGCAGCTTACAACCGGGGGCAGATACGCAGTATTTT.